The TCR beta chain described here comes from a study of blood T cell repertoires in COVID-19. As for the study in general: Some COVID-19 samples were acute and others convalescent; all came from the United States, Italy and Spain. Sources were T cells, B-cell-depleted T cells, or PBMCs; the material itself was cDNA or gDNA.

CDR1 and CDR2 (germline): MNHEY, SMNVEV (reference sequence). The CDR3 covers 14 residues. Trimming cost V 8 bases and J 1 base; bases outside gene matches: 6. As processed by the authors: Researchers report that nucleated cell counts were estimated from reference gene primer amplification. The table came from immunoSEQ multiplex PCR; TCRdb's copy has only in-frame clones and leaves some out. That table is the source of V, J and clone size, and D and trimming were worked out from the DNA. This table has over 200,000 clones, 84% appearing once. The sequencing sample was made of peripheral blood. The sequence was obtained from a woman aged 45-60 years with active or convalescent COVID-19. V is TRBV27 and J is TRBJ1-2; 8 bases are a match to TRBD1. CDR3 in amino acids: CASAHRGDNYGYTF. The DNA of the CDR3 is TGTGCCAGCGCCCACAGGGGGGATAACTATGGCTACACCTTC.